Listed below are T cell receptor beta chains from one sample, sequenced in a study of vaccination and CD4 T cells after COVID-19. TCRdb re-derived calls from the PCR reads in MiXCR, one entry per CDR3 protein. The sample carries some 20,000 distinct CDR3 sequences, roughly 31% recorded once. No antigens are known for them. The sequencing sample was made of cultured CD4+ T cells from blood. These receptors were obtained from a human donor with COVID-19. CDR3s include the opening cysteine and the closing phenylalanine or tryptophan. Each record gives: D gene, V gene, clone size, J gene, CDR3 protein, CDR3 DNA. A D gene is named only where the DNA matches it firmly. Size tells how often a clone was seen (once, few, many) or the class of an expanded clone, and some rows leave it out.

NA	TRBV6-1	once	TRBJ1-5	CASSSTDSNQPQHF	TGTGCCAGCTCGTCGACAGATAGCAATCAGCCCCAGCATTTT
NA	TRBV12-3/TRBV12-4	NA	TRBJ2-5	CASTKRPTRETQYF	TGTGCCAGCACCAAACGACCTACAAGGGAGACCCAGTACTTC
NA	TRBV6-1	NA	TRBJ2-5	CASSAQETQYF	TGTGCCAGCAGTGCTCAAGAGACCCAGTACTTC
NA	TRBV20-1	few	TRBJ1-1	CSASPNTEAFF	TGCAGTGCTAGCCCGAACACTGAAGCTTTCTTT
NA	TRBV7-9	few	TRBJ2-3	CASRSPVGGQPRGTDTQYF	TGTGCCAGCAGGTCCCCAGTTGGCGGCCAACCACGGGGCACAGATACGCAGTATTTT
TRBD1	TRBV28	once	TRBJ2-7	CASSPHRGASYEQYF	TGTGCCAGCAGTCCCCACAGGGGCGCGTCCTACGAGCAGTACTTC
NA	TRBV6-1	few	TRBJ1-5	CASSETGLPSNQPQHF	TGTGCCAGCAGTGAGACGGGACTTCCTAGCAATCAGCCCCAGCATTTT
NA	TRBV20-1	NA	TRBJ1-4	CSARGRINEKLFF	TGCAGTGCTAGGGGACGGATTAATGAAAAACTGTTTTTT
NA	TRBV9	NA	TRBJ1-6	CASSVDSSNSPLHF	TGTGCCAGCAGCGTAGACAGCTCTAATTCACCCCTCCACTTT
NA	TRBV20-1	few	TRBJ1-3	CSARDRPSSGNTIYF	TGCAGTGCTAGAGACAGGCCCTCCTCTGGAAACACCATATATTTT
NA	TRBV12-3/TRBV12-4	NA	TRBJ1-1	CASSFMKTEAFF	TGTGCCAGCAGTTTCATGAAAACTGAAGCTTTCTTT
NA	TRBV15	NA	TRBJ1-5	CATSRDWDRQAQPQHF	TGTGCCACCAGCAGAGATTGGGACCGACAGGCTCAGCCCCAGCATTTT
TRBD2	TRBV10-3	NA	TRBJ2-5	CAISLSTAGGETQYF	TGTGCCATCAGCCTATCAACAGCGGGAGGGGAGACCCAGTACTTC
TRBD1	TRBV2	NA	TRBJ2-2	CASRVQGVNTGELFF	TGTGCCAGCAGGGTACAGGGGGTAAACACCGGGGAGCTGTTTTTT
TRBD2	TRBV20-1	NA	TRBJ2-3	CSARDNSGVGDTQYF	TGCAGTGCTAGAGATAATAGCGGGGTCGGAGATACGCAGTATTTT
NA	TRBV19	few	TRBJ1-5	CASSRKGRRHF	TGTGCCAGTAGCCGCAAAGGGAGGCGGCATTTT
NA	TRBV6-2/TRBV6-3	NA	TRBJ1-5	CASSWDNTSNQPQHF	TGTGCCAGCAGTTGGGACAATACGAGCAATCAGCCCCAGCATTTT
NA	TRBV28	NA	TRBJ2-7	CASSPVSVSYEQYF	TGTGCCAGCAGTCCCGTTTCGGTCTCCTACGAGCAGTACTTC
NA	TRBV12-3/TRBV12-4	NA	TRBJ1-3	CASSLDQGTFNF	TGTGCCAGCAGTTTAGACCAGGGTACCTTTAATTTT
NA	TRBV19	NA	TRBJ1-1	CASSLYSEAFF	TGTGCCAGTAGTCTTTACAGTGAAGCTTTCTTT
NA	TRBV7-8	few	TRBJ2-1	CASSSPPTLLLNEQFF	TGTGCCAGCAGCTCACCGCCGACTTTACTGTTGAATGAGCAGTTCTTC
NA	TRBV12-3/TRBV12-4	once	TRBJ1-1	CASSLIGTEAFF	TGTGCCAGCAGTTTAATTGGCACTGAAGCTTTCTTT
NA	TRBV19	NA	TRBJ1-1	CASSTPMGPSTEAFF	TGTGCCAGTAGTACCCCCATGGGTCCCAGCACTGAAGCTTTCTTT
NA	TRBV6-2/TRBV6-3	NA	TRBJ2-7	CASRTGGREEQYF	TGTGCCAGCAGAACCGGGGGACGGGAGGAGCAGTACTTC
NA	TRBV6-5	NA	TRBJ1-5	CASSYSSVGIGGNQSQHF	TGTGCCAGCAGTTACTCCTCGGTAGGGATCGGTGGCAATCAGTCCCAGCATTTT
TRBD2	TRBV6-5	NA	TRBJ2-5	CASSYEGAGATQETQYF	TGTGCCAGCAGTTACGAGGGAGCGGGGGCAACCCAAGAGACCCAGTACTTC
TRBD1	TRBV6-1	NA	TRBJ2-3	CASTGTGWSDTQYF	TGTGCCAGCACCGGGACAGGGTGGTCAGATACGCAGTATTTT
NA	TRBV6-1	NA	TRBJ1-4	CASTRGGDEKLFF	TGTGCCAGCACGAGGGGGGGGGATGAAAAACTGTTTTTT
NA	TRBV9	NA	TRBJ2-5	CASSLGLGGTQYF	TGTGCCAGCAGTCTGGGGCTTGGGGGGACCCAGTACTTC
NA	TRBV7-2	few	TRBJ2-5	CASSPRTAMEETQYF	TGTGCCAGCAGCCCGAGGACAGCGATGGAAGAGACCCAGTACTTC
NA	TRBV7-6	NA	TRBJ1-5	CASSLAVGNQPQHF	TGTGCCAGCAGCCTAGCAGTTGGCAATCAGCCCCAGCATTTT
NA	TRBV6-1	few	TRBJ2-1	CASTSPGGSAFF	TGTGCCAGCACCTCCCCTGGAGGTTCAGCGTTCTTC
NA	TRBV20-1	NA	TRBJ1-1	CSARPGDSANTEAFF	TGCAGTGCTAGGCCCGGAGATAGCGCGAACACTGAAGCTTTCTTT